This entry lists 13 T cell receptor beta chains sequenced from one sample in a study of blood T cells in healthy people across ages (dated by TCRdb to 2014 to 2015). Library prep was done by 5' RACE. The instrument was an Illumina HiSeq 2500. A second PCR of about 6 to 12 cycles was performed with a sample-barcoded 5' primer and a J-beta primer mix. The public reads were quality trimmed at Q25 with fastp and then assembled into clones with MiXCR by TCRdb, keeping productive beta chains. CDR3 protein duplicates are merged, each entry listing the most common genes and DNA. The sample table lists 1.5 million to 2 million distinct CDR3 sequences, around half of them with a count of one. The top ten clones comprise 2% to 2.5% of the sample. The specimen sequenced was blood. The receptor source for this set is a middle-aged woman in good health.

CDR3 in amino acids: CATSRVQRGGAGTDTQYF. DNA for the CDR3: TGTGCCACCAGCAGAGTTCAACGTGGGGGGGCAGGAACAGATACGCAGTATTTT. The chain links TRBV15 to TRBJ2-3; a weak D match, TRBD2 (7 bases). CDR1 and CDR2 (germline): LNHNV, YYDKDF (reference sequence). The V end lost 1 base, the J end lost 3 bases, and 20 bases lay between the germline ends. This CDR3 is 18 amino acids long.

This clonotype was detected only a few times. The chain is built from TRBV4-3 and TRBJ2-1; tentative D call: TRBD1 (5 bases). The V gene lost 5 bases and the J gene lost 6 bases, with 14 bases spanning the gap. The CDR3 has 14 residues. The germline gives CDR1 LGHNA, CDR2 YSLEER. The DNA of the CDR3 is TGCGCCAGCAGCGGGGCAGGCGGCGGCAATGAGCAGTTCTTC. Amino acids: CASSGAGGGNEQFF.

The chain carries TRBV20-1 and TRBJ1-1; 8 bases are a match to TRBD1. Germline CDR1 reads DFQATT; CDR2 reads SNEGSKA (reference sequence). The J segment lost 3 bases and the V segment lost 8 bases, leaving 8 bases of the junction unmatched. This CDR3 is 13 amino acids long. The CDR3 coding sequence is TGCAGTCAGACCGGGACAGGCGACACTGAAGCTTTCTTT. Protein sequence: CSQTGTGDTEAFF.

The DNA of the CDR3 is TGCAGTGGACAAAGCGGGGGCGGGAATGAGCAGTTCTTC. Encoded protein: CSGQSGGGNEQFF. This chain links TRBV20-1 with TRBJ2-1; 8 nucleotides agree with TRBD2. There are 13 residues in the CDR3. With V trimmed by 7 bases and J by 7 bases, 9 bases remained unmatched. Germline V gene data show CDR1 as DFQATT and CDR2 as SNEGSKA (reference sequence).

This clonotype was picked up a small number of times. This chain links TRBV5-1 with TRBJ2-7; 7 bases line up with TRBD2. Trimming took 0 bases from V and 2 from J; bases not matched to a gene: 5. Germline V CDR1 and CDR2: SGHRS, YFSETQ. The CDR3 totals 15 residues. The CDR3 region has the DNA TGCGCCAGCAGCTTGGAGGTAGCGGGTCCCTACGAGCAGTACTTC. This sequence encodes CASSLEVAGPYEQYF.

CDR3 sequence reads: CASSLYGQGAADTQYF. Written as DNA, the CDR3 is TGCGCCAGCAGCTTGTATGGACAGGGGGCCGCAGATACGCAGTATTTT. The rearrangement links TRBV5-1 to TRBJ2-3, with 11 bases aligning to TRBD1. The CDR3 spans 16 residues. The trim removed 1 base at V and 4 bases at J, leaving 5 bases unmatched. Germline CDR1 is SGHRS and CDR2 is YFSETQ.

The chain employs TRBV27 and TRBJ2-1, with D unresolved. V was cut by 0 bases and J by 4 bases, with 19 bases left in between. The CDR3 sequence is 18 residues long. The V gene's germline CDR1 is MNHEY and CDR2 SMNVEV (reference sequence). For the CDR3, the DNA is TGTGCCAGCAGTTTATCTCTGGGAAACTACCCCCTGTACAATGAGCAGTTCTTC. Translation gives CASSLSLGNYPLYNEQFF.

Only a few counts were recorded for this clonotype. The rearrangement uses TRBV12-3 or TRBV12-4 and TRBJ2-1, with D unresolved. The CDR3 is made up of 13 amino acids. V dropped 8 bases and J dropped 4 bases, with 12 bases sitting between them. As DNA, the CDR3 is TGTGCCAGCCGCTCTGACGATTACAATGAGCAGTTCTTC. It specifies CASRSDDYNEQFF.

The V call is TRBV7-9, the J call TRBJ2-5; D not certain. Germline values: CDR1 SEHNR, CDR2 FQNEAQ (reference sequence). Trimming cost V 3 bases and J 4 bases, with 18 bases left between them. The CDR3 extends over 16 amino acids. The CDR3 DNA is TGTGCCAGCAGCTTTAGTCCAGGCCCTAAGGGAGAGACCCAGTACTTC. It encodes CASSFSPGPKGETQYF.

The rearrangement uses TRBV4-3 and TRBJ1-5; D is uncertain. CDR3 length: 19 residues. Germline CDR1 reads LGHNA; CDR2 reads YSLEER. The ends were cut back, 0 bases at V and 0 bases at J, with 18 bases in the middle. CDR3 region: CASSQEVGAVGYSNQPQHF. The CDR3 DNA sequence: TGCGCCAGCAGCCAAGAAGTAGGAGCCGTGGGATATAGCAATCAGCCCCAGCATTTT.

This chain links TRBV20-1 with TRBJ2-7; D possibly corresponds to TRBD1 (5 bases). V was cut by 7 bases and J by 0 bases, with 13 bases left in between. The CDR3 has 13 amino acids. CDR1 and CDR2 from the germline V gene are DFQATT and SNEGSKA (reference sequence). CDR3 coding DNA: TGCAGTGGCGACAGTAGGGACTCCTACGAGCAGTACTTC. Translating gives CSGDSRDSYEQYF.

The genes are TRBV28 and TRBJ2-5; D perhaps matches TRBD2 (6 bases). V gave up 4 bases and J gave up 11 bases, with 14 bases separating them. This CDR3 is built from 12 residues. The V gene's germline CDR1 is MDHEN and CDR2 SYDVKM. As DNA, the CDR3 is TGTGCCAGCAGTTCGGGGACTTCTGGGCAGTACTTC. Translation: CASSSGTSGQYF.

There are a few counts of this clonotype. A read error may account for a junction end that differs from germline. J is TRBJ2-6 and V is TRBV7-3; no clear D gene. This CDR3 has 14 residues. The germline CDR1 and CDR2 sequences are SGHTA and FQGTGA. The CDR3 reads CVSSSQSGANVLTF. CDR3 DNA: TGTGTCAGCAGCTCCCAGTCTGGGGCCAACGTCCTGACTTTC.